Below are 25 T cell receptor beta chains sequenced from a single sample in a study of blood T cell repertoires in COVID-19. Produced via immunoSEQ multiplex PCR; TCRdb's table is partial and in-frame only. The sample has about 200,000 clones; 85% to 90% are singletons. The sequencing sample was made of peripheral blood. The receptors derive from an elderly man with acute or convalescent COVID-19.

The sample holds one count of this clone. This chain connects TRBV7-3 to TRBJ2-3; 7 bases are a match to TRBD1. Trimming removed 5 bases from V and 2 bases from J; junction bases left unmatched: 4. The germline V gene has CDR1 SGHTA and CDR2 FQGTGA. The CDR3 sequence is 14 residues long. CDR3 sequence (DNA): TGTGCCAGCAGCCAGGGACAGTTCACAGATACGCAGTATTTT. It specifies CASSQGQFTDTQYF.

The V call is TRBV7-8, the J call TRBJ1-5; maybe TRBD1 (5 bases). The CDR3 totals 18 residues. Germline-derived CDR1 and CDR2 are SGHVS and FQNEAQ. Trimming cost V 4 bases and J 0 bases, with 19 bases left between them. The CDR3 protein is CASSSTYGGAYSNQPQHF. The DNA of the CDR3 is TGTGCCAGCAGCTCTACCTATGGTGGGGCTTATAGCAATCAGCCCCAGCATTTT.

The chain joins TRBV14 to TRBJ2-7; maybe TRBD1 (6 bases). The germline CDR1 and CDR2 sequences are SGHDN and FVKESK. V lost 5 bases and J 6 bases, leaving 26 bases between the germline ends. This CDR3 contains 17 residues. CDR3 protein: CASSATPQGNWIFEQYV. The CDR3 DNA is TGTGCCAGCAGCGCGACACCACAGGGTAATTGGATTTTCGAGCAGTACGTC.

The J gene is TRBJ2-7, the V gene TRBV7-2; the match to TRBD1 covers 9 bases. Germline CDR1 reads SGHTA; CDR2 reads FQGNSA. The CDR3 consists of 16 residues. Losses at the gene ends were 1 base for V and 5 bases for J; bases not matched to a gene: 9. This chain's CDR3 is CASSLELQGALNEQYF. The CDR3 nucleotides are TGTGCCAGCAGCTTAGAATTACAGGGGGCTCTGAACGAGCAGTACTTC. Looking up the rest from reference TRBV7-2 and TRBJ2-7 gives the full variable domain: GAGVSQSPSNKVTEKGKDVELRCDPISGHTALYWYRQSLGQGLEFLIYFQGNSAPDKSGLPSDRFSAERTGGSVSTLTIQRTQQEDSAVYLCASSLELQGALNEQYFGPGTRLTVT.

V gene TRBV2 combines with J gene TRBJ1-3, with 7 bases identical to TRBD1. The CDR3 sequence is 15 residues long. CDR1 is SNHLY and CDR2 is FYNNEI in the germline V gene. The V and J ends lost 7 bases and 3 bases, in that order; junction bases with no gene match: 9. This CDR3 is CASTLTGLGGNTIYF. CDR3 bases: TGTGCCAGCACCTTGACAGGGTTAGGTGGAAACACCATATATTTT.

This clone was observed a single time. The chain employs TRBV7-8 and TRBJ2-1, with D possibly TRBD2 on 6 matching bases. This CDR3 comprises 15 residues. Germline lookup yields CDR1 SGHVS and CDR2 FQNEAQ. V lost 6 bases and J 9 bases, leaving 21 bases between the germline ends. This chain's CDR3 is CASRLWREAVGEQFF. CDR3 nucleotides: TGTGCCAGCAGACTTTGGAGGGAGGCAGTTGGTGAGCAGTTCTTC.

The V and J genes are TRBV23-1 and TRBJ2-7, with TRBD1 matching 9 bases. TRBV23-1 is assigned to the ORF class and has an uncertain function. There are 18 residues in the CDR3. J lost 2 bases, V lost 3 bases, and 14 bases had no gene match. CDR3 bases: TGCGCCAGCAGTCACCCCGGACAGGGGAAGCGCAACGCCTACGAGCAGTACGTC. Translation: CASSHPGQGKRNAYEQYV.

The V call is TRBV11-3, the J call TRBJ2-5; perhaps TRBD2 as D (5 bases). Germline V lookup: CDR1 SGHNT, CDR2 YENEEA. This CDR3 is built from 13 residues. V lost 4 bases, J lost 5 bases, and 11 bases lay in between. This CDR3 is CASSSTGIETQYF. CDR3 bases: TGTGCCAGCAGCTCGACGGGGATCGAGACCCAGTACTTC.

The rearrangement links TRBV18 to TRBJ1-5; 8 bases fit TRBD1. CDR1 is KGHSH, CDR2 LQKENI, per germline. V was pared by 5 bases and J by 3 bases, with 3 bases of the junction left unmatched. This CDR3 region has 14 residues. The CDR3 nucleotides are TGTGCCAGCTCAGGACAGGGCACCAATCAGCCCCAGCATTTT. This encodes CASSGQGTNQPQHF.

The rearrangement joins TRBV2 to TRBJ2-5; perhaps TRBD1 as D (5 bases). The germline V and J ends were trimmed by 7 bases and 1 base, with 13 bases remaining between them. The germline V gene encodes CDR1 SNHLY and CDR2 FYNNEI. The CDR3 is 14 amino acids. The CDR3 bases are TGTGCCAGCATTCTACAGGTTTTCCAAGAGACCCAGTACTTC. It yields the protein CASILQVFQETQYF.

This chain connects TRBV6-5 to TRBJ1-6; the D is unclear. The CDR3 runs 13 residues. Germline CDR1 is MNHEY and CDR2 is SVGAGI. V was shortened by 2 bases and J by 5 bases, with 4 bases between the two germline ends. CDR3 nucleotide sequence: TGTGCCAGCAGTTACGCAGATAATTCACCCCTCCACTTT. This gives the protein CASSYADNSPLHF.

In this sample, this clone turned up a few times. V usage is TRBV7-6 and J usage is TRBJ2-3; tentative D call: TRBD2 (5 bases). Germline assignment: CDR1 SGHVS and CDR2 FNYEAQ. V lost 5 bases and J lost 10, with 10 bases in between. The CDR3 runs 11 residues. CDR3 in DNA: TGTGCCAGCAGCCGGGGAGTTTCGCAGTATTTT. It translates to CASSRGVSQYF.

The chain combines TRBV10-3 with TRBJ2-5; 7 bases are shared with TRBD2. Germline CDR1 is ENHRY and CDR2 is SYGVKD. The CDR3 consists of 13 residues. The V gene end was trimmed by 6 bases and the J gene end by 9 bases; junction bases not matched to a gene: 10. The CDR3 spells CAIRPGLVGAQYF. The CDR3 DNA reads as TGTGCCATCAGGCCCGGACTAGTCGGAGCCCAGTACTTC.

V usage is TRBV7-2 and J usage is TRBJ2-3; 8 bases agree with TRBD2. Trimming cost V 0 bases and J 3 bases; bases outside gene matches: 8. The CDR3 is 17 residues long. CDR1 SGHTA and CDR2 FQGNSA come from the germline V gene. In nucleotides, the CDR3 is TGTGCCAGCAGCTTAGCGCCGGCTAGCGGGTCAACAGATACGCAGTATTTT. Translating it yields CASSLAPASGSTDTQYF.

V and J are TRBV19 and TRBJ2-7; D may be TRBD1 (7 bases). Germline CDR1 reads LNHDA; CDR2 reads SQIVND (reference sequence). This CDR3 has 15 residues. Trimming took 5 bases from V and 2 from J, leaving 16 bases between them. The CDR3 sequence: CASSPRAGGTYEQYV. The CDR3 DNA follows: TGTGCCAGTAGTCCCCGGGCAGGGGGGACCTACGAGCAGTACGTC.

CDR3 DNA sequence: TGTGCCAGCAGTACCCGACAGGGGCGGGGTATCGCGGCTAGCGGGAGTGGGGCTCAAGAGTTCTTC. As protein: CASSTRQGRGIAASGSGAQEFF. The chain recombines TRBV27 with TRBJ2-1, with 10 bases lining up with TRBD2. Per germline, CDR1 MNHEY and CDR2 SMNVEV (reference sequence). The CDR3 is made up of 22 amino acids. Trimming took 5 bases from V and 14 from J; bases not matched to a gene: 36.

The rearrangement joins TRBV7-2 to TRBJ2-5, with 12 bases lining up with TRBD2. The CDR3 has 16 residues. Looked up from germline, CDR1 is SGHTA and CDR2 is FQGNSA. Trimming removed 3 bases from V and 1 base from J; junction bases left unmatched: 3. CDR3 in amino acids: CASSLSSGRAQETQYF. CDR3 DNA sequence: TGTGCCAGCAGCTTGTCTAGCGGGAGGGCCCAAGAGACCCAGTACTTC. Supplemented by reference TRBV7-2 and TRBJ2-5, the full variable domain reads GAGVSQSPSNKVTEKGKDVELRCDPISGHTALYWYRQSLGQGLEFLIYFQGNSAPDKSGLPSDRFSAERTGGSVSTLTIQRTQQEDSAVYLCASSLSSGRAQETQYFGPGTRLLVL.

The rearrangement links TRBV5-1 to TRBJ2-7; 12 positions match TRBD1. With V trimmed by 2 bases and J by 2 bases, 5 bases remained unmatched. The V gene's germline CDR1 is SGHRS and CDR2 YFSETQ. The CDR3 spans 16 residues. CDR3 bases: TGCGCCAGCAGCTTAACGGGACAGGGGGCTCCCTACGAGCAGTACTTC. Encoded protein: CASSLTGQGAPYEQYF.

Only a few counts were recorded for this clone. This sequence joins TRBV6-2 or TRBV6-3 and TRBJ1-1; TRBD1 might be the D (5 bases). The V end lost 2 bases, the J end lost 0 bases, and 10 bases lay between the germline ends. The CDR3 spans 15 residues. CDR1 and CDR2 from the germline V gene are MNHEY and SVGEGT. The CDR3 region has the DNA TGTGCCAGCAGTTACGGAGGGGTACTGAACACTGAAGCTTTCTTT. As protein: CASSYGGVLNTEAFF.

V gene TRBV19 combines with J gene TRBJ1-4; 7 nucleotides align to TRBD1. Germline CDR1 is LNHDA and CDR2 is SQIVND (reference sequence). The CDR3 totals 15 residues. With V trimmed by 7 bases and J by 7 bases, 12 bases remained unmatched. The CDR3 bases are TGTGCCAGTACACCGACCAGGGGGACGGGTGAAAAACTGTTTTTT. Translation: CASTPTRGTGEKLFF.

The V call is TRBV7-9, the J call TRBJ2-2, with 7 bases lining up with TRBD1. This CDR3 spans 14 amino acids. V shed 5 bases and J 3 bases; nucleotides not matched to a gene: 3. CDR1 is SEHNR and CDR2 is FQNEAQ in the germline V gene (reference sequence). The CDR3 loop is CASSRQGYTGELFF. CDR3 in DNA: TGTGCCAGCAGCCGACAGGGATACACCGGGGAGCTGTTTTTT.

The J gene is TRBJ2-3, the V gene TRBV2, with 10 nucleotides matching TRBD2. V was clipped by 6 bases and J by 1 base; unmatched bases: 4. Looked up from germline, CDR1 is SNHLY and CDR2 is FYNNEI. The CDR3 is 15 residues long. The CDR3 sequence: CASRLAGAGTDTQYF. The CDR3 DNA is TGTGCCAGCAGGCTAGCGGGAGCGGGCACAGATACGCAGTATTTT.

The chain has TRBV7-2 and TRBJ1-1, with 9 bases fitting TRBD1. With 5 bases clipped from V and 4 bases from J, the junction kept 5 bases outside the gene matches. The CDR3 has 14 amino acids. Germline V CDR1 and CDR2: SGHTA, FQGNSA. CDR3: CASSPGTGITEAFF. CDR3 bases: TGTGCCAGCAGCCCCGGGACAGGGATCACTGAAGCTTTCTTT.

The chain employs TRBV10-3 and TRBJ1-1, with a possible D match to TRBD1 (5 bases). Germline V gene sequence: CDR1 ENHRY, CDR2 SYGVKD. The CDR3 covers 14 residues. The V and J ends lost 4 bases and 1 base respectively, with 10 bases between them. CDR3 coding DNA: TGTGCCATCAGTGCAGGGTTGCCGAACACTGAAGCTTTCTTT. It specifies CAISAGLPNTEAFF.

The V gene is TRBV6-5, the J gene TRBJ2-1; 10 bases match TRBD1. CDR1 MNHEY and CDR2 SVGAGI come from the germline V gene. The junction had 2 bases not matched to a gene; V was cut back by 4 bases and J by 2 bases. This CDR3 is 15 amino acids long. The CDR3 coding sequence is TGTGCCAGCAGTTCGACAGGGGGCCCCTACAATGAGCAGTTCTTC. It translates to CASSSTGGPYNEQFF.